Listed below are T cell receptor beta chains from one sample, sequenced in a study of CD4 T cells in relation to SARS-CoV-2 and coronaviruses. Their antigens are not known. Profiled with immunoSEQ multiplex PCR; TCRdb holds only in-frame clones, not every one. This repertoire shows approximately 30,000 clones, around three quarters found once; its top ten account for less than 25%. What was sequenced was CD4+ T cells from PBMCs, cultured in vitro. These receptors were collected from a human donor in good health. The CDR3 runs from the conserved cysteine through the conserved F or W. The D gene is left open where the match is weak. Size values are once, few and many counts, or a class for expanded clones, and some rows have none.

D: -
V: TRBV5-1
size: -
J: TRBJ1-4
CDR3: CASSVDRGGGNEKLFF
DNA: TGCGCCAGCAGCGTGGACAGAGGGGGGGGAAATGAAAAACTGTTTTTT

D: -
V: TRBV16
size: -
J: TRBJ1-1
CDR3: CASSPNARAEAFF
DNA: TGTGCCAGCAGCCCGAATGCCCGAGCTGAAGCTTTCTTT

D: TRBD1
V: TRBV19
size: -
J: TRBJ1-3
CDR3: CASTLGDSSGNTIYF
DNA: TGTGCCAGTACCCTTGGGGACAGCTCAGGAAACACCATATATTTT

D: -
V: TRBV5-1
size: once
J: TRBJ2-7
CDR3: CASSLTDYRLVQYF
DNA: TGCGCCAGCAGCTTGACGGACTACCGCCTCGTGCAGTACTTC

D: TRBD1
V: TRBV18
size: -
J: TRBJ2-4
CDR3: CASSSSGTAMKNIQYF
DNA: TGTGCCAGCTCATCGTCCGGGACAGCGATGAAAAACATTCAGTACTTC

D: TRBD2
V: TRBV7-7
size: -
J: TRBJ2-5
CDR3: CASSPSGGKTQYF
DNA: TGTGCCAGCAGCCCTAGCGGGGGCAAGACCCAGTACTTC

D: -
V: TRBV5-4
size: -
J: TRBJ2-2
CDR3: CASRLQNSRFDTGELFF
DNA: TGTGCCAGCAGACTTCAAAACTCGAGATTCGACACCGGGGAGCTGTTTTTT

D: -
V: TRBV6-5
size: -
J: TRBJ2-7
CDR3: CASSRRRDGEQYF
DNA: TGTGCCAGCAGTCGGCGCAGGGATGGCGAGCAGTACTTC

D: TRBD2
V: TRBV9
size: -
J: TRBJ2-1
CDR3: CASSKLAGGSMRFF
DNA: TGTGCCAGCAGCAAACTAGCGGGAGGTTCTATGCGGTTCTTC

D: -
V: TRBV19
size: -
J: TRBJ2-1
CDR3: CASSKMTGQGDNEQFF
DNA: TGTGCCAGTAGTAAGATGACAGGCCAAGGGGACAATGAGCAGTTCTTC

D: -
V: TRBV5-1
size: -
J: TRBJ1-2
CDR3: CASSKDPGLNYGYTF
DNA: TGCGCCAGCAGCAAGGACCCAGGCCTTAACTATGGCTACACCTTC

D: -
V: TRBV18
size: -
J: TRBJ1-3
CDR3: CASSPDGGSGNTIYF
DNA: TGTGCCAGCTCACCAGACGGCGGGTCTGGAAACACCATATATTTT